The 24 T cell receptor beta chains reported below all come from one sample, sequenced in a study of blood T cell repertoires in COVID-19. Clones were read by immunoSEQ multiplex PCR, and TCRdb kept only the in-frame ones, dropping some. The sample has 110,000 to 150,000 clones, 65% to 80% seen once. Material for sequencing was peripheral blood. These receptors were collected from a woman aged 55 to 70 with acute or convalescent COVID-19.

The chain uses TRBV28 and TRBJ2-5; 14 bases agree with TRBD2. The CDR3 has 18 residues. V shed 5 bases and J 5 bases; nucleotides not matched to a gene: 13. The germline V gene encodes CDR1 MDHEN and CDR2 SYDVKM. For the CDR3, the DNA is TGTGCCAGCAGTCCTTGGGGACTAGCGGGAGTGGGTATGGAGACCCAGTACTTC. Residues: CASSPWGLAGVGMETQYF.

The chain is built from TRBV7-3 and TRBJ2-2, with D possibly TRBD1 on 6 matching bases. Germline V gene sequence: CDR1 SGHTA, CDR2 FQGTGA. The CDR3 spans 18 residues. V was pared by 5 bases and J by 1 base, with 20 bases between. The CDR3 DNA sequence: TGTGCCAGCAGCCAACTACCAATGACAGGAGGGAACACCGGGGAGCTGTTTTTT. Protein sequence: CASSQLPMTGGNTGELFF.

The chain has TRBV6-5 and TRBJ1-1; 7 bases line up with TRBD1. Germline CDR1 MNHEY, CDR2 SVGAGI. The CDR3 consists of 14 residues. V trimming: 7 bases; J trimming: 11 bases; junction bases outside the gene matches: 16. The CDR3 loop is CASKWSTGSLEAFF. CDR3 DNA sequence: TGTGCCAGCAAATGGTCGACAGGGTCGCTTGAGGCTTTCTTT.

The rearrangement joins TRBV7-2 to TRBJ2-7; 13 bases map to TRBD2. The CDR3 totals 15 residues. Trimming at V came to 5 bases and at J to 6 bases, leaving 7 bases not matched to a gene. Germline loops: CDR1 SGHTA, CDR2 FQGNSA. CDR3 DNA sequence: TGTGCCAGCAGCCGGACTAGCGGGAGTCTTAGCGAGCAGTACTTC. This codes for CASSRTSGSLSEQYF.

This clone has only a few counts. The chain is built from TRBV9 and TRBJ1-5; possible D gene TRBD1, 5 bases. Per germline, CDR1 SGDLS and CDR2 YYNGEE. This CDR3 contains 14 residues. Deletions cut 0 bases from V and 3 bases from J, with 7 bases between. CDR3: CASSVAGLNQPQHF. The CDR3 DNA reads TGTGCCAGCAGCGTAGCAGGGCTCAATCAGCCCCAGCATTTT. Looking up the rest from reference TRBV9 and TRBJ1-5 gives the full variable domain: DSGVTQTPKHLITATGQRVTLRCSPRSGDLSVYWYQQSLDQGLQFLIQYYNGEERAKGNILERFSAQQFPDLHSELNLSSLELGDSALYFCASSVAGLNQPQHFGDGTRLSIL.

The CDR3 DNA is TGTGCTAGTGCCCTGGCGAGCGAGAGCTACGAGCAGTACTTC. This translates into CASALASESYEQYF. This rearrangement joins TRBV12-5 to TRBJ2-7; D ambiguous. Germline V gene sequence: CDR1 LGHNT, CDR2 FRNRAP. V lost 7 bases and J lost 3, with 16 bases in between. This CDR3 has 14 residues.

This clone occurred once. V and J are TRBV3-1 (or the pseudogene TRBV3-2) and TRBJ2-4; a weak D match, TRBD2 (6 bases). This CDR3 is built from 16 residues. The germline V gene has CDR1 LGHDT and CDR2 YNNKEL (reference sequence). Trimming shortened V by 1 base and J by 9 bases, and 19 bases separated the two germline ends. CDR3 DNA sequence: TGTGCCAGCAGCCAAGTACATCTACTCGGAGGGGTCATTCAGTACTTC. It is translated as CASSQVHLLGGVIQYF.

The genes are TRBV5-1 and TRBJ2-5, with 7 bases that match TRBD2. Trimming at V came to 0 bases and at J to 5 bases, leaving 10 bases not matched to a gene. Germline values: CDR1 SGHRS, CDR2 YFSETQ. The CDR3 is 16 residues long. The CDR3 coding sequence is TGCGCCAGCAGCTTGGTCTTAACGGGAGGAGGCGAGACCCAGTACTTC. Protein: CASSLVLTGGGETQYF.

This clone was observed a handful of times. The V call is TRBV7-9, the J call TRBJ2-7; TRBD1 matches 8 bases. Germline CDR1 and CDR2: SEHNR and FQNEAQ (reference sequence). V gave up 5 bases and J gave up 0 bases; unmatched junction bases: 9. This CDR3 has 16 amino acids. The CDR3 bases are TGTGCCAGCAGCCAGGGCCCCGGGACAGGCTCCTACGAGCAGTACTTC. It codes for CASSQGPGTGSYEQYF. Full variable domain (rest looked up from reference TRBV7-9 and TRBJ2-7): DTGVSQNPRHKITKRGQNVTFRCDPISEHNRLYWYRQTLGQGPEFLTYFQNEAQLEKSRLLSDRFSAERPKGSFSTLEIQRTEQGDSAMYLCASSQGPGTGSYEQYFGPGTRLTVT.

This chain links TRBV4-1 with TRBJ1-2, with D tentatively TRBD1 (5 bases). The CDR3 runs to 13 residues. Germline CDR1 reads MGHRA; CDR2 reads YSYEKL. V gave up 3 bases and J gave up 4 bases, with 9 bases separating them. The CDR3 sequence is CASSQDKPYGYTF. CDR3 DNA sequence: TGCGCCAGCAGCCAGGACAAACCCTATGGCTACACCTTC.

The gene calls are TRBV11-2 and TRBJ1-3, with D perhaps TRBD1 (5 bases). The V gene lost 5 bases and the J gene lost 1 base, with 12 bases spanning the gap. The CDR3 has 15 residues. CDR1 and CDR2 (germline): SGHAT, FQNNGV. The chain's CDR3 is CASSHGHLSGNTIYF. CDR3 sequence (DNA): TGTGCCAGCAGCCACGGACACCTTTCTGGAAACACCATATATTTT.

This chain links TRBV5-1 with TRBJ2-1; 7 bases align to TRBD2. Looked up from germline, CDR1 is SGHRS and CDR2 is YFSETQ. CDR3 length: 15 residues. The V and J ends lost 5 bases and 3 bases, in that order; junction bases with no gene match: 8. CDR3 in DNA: TGCGCCAGCAGGGAGGCGGGAGAGGTCTACAATGAGCAGTTCTTC. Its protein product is CASREAGEVYNEQFF.

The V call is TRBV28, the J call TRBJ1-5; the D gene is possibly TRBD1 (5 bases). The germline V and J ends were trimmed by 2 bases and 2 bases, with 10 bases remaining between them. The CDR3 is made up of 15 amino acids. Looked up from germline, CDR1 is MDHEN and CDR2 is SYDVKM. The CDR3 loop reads CASSLRGQGNQPQHF. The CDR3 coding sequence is TGTGCCAGCAGTTTAAGGGGTCAGGGCAATCAGCCCCAGCATTTT.

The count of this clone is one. The CDR3: CASSIGTENEAFF. The DNA for the CDR3 is TGTGCCAGCAGCATTGGGACAGAAAATGAAGCTTTCTTT. The rearrangement uses TRBV7-2 and TRBJ1-1; 7 bases fit TRBD1. J lost 7 bases, V lost 5 bases, and 7 bases had no gene match. Germline CDR1 reads SGHTA; CDR2 reads FQGNSA. This CDR3 has 13 residues.

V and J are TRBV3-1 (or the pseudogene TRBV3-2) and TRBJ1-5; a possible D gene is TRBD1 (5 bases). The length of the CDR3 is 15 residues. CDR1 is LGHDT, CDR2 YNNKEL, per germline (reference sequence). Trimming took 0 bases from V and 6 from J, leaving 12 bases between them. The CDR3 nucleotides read TGTGCCAGCAGCCAAGATGCCGGGGGGACTCAGCCCCAGCATTTT. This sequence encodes CASSQDAGGTQPQHF.

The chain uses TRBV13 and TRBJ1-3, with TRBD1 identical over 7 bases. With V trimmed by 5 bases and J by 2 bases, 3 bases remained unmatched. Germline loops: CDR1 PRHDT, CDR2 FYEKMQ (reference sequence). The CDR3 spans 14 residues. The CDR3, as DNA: TGTGCCAGCAGCGCTGGGACAGCTGGAAACACCATATATTTT. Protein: CASSAGTAGNTIYF.

CDR3 coding DNA: TGCGCCAGCAGCCAAGCGTCAGGGAACTATGGCTACACCTTC. As protein: CASSQASGNYGYTF. The chain joins TRBV4-1 to TRBJ1-2; TRBD1 is a possible D gene (5 bases). This CDR3 is 14 amino acids long. Trimming took 1 base from V and 2 from J, leaving 8 bases between them. Per the germline V gene, CDR1 is MGHRA and CDR2 is YSYEKL.

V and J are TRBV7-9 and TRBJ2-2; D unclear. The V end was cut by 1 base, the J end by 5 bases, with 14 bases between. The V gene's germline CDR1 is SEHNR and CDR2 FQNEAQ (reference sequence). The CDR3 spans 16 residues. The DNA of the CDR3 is TGTGCCAGCAGCTTAGGGCTAAATAGCCGTACCGGGGAGCTGTTTTTT. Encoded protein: CASSLGLNSRTGELFF.

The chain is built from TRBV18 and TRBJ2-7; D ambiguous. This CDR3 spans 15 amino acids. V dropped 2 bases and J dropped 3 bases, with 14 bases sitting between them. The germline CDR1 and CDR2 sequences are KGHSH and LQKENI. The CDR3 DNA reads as TGTGCCAGCTCACCAGGGCGCGCCGCGAACTACGAGCAGTACTTC. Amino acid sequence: CASSPGRAANYEQYF.

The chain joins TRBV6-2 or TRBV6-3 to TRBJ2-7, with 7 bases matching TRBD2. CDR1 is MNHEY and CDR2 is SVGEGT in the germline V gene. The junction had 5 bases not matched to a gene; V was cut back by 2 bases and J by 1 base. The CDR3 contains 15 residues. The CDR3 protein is CASSYVPGGSYEQYF. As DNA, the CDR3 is TGTGCCAGCAGTTACGTGCCGGGGGGATCCTACGAGCAGTACTTC.

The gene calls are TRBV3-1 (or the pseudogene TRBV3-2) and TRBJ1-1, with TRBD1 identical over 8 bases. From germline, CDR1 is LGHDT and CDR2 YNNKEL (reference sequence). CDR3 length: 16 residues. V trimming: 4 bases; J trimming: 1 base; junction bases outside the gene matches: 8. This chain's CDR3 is CASSRSWDRKNTEAFF. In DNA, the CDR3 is TGTGCCAGCAGCCGCAGCTGGGACAGGAAGAACACTGAAGCTTTCTTT.

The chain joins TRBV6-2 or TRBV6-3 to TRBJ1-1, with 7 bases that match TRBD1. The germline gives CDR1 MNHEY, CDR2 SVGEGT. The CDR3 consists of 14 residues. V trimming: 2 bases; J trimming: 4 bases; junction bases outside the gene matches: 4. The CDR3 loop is CASSYNPGGTEAFF. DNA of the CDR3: TGTGCCAGCAGTTACAACCCAGGGGGCACTGAAGCTTTCTTT.

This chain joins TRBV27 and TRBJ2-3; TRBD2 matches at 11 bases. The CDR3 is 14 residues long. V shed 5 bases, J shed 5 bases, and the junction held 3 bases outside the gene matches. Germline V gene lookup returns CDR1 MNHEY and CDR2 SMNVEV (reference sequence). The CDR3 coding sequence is TGTGCCAGCAGTCCAGGACTAGCGGGAGATACGCAGTATTTT. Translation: CASSPGLAGDTQYF.

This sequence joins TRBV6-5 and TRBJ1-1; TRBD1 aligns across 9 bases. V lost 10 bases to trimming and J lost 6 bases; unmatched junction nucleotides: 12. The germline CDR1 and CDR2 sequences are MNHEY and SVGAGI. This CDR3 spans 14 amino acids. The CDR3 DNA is TGTGCCACCCCGGGACAGGGCTCCCAATCTGAAGCTTTCTTT. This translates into CATPGQGSQSEAFF.